The clone carrying this T cell receptor beta chain was recorded many times. The antigen is unknown. TCRdb redid the calling of the RT-PCR reads with MiXCR, one entry per CDR3 protein. The sample yields approximately 500,000 distinct CDR3 sequences, under 15% seen once. The source of the sample is a study of response to subunit inactivated influenza vaccine. Overall study findings and caveats: Authors suggested that a seasonal influenza vaccination recruits few new T cells each time.

V lost 4 bases, J lost 5 bases, and 9 bases lay in between. CDR3 length equals 13 residues. The germline V gene encodes CDR1 SQVTM and CDR2 ANQGSEA. The V call is TRBV29-1, the J call TRBJ1-6; possibly TRBD1 for D (5 bases). The specimen was PBMCs from blood, collected 35 to 45 days after vaccination. The sequence came from a man aged 45 to 65 who received an inactivated influenza vaccine. DNA of the CDR3: TGCAGCGTTGCGGACACAAATAATTCACCCCTCCACTTT. It is translated as CSVADTNNSPLHF.